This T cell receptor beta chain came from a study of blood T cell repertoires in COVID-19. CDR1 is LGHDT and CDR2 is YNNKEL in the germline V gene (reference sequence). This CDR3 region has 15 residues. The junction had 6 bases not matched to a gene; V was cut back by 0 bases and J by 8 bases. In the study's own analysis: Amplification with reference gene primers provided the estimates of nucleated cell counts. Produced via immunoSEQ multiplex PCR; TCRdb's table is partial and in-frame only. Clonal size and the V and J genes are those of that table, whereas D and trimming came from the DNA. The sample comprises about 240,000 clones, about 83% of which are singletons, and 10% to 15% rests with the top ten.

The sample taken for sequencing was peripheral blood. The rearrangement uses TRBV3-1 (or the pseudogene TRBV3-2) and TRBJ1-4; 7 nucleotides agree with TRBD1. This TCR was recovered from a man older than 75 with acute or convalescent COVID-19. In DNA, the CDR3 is TGTGCCAGCAGCCAAGATCAGGGGGTGTGGGAAAAACTGTTTTTT. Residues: CASSQDQGVWEKLFF.